This TCR beta chain was sequenced for a study of cytomegalovirus exposure and HLA in healthy donors (dated by TCRdb to the late 2010s). For context, the study as a whole: A later analysis indicated that the 120 or so validation repertoires were generated on the platform also employed for the approximately 670 repertoires of the first cohort. The study was designed to test whether signatures of past pathogen exposure could be identified by cataloging public T cell receptors. In addition to the first cohort of 650 to 750 subjects, a separate validation cohort of 120 different subjects was used. To predict cytomegalovirus infection status, the study brought together high-throughput TCR immunosequencing, statistical association of individual TCRs with disease status, and machine learning.

The paper's findings and limits, for the study overall: A few of the identified cytomegalovirus-associated TCR beta chains were confirmed in vitro to be specific for cytomegalovirus antigens. A later analysis lacked HLA typing for the validation cohort, so it scored co-occurrence in that cohort across all 120 repertoires. Of the cluster scores, around 95% were above 0 in a later analysis, which found that TCRs clustered in the first cohort also tended to co-occur in the 120 or so validation repertoires. A total of fewer than 200 TCR beta chains were listed by the study as associated with cytomegalovirus. The authors suggested that the approach could potentially be extended to other disease states and immunological phenotypes. While some public TCRs were present in many individuals, most TCR sequences turned up only very rarely across donors. In both the original and validation cohorts, the classifier was reported to diagnose cytomegalovirus status with high specificity and sensitivity.

V is clipped by 1 base and J by 0 bases, and the sequence between their germline boundaries is 10 bases long. Counted from cysteine to phenylalanine, this CDR3 has 16 amino acids. CDR3 DNA is the only sequence kept; it has 48 bases, read in frame from the first base. CDR1 LNHDA and CDR2 SQIVND are derived from the germline V gene (reference sequence). The donors were included in the validation cohort of over a hundred subjects, a group kept apart from the roughly 680-subject first cohort. The receptor library was made with the immunoSEQ multiplex PCR assay. Per the authors' processing: To diagnose cytomegalovirus status from the catalog of TCR beta chain sequences, a statistical classification framework was built. Here the immuneACCESS table is served through TCRdb, limited to in-frame sequences with V and J called. Missing clones are a known gap in these copies; in checked studies unresolved V genes cover under half, and the rest lacks a known reason. The DNA was the basis for D and trimming; V, J and clone size are from that table. A total of about 63,000 clones appear in this sample, roughly 90% of them only once. The ten most abundant clones make up 0.95% to 1.5% of the sample.

Concerning this clone itself: Its antigen specificity is not known. No clone much larger than this one lies a single base away; base qualities are absent.

Material for sequencing was PBMCs. The sequence derives from a woman younger than 35 in good health and CMV-seronegative. The chain was built from TRBV19 and TRBJ1-3; TRBD1 is a weak D gene call, 5 bases matching. The DNA sequence is given as TGTGCCAGTAGTATAGGACGACAGCTCTCTGGAAACACCATATATTTT. This encodes CASSIGRQLSGNTIYF.